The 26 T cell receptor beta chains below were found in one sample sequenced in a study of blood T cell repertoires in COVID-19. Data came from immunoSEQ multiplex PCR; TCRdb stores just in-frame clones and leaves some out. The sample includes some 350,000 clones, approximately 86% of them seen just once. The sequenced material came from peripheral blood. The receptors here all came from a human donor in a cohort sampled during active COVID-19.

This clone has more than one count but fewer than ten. The CDR3 protein is CASNLGQNEQFF. Written as DNA, the CDR3 is TGTGCCAGCAACTTGGGACAAAATGAGCAGTTCTTC. The J gene is TRBJ2-1, the V gene TRBV28, with D tentatively TRBD1 (6 bases). Germline loops: CDR1 MDHEN, CDR2 SYDVKM. V lost 7 bases to trimming and J lost 7 bases, with 11 bases between them. The CDR3 runs 12 residues.

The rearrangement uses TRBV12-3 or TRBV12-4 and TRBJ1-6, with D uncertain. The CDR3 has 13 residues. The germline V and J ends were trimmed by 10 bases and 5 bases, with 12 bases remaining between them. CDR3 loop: CATGSLNNSPLHF. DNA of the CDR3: TGTGCCACCGGGAGTCTAAATAATTCACCCCTCCACTTT.

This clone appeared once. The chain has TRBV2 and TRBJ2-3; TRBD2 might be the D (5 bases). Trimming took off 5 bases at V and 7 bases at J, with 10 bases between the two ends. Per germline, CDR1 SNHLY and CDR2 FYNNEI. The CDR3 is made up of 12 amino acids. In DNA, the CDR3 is TGTGCCAGCAGTCGGGGTCCACATACGCAGTATTTT. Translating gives CASSRGPHTQYF.

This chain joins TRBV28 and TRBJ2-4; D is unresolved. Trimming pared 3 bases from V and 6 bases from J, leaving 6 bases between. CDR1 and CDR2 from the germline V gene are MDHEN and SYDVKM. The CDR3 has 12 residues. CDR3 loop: CASSLTLNIQYF. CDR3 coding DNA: TGTGCCAGCAGTTTGACATTAAACATTCAGTACTTC.

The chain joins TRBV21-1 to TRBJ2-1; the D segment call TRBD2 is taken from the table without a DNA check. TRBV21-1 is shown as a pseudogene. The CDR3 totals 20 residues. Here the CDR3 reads CASSKVSLAGRFPRKNEQFF. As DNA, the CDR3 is TGTGCCAGCAGCAAAGTGTCCCTAGCGGGACGATTCCCCCGGAAGAATGAGCAGTTCTTC.

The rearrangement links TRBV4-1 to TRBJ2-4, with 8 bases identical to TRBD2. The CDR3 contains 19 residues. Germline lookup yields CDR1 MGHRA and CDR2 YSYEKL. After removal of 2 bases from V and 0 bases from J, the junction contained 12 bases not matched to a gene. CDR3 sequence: CASSQLGSLAGLAKNIQYF. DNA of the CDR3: TGCGCCAGCAGCCAATTGGGCAGCTTAGCGGGGCTAGCCAAAAACATTCAGTACTTC.

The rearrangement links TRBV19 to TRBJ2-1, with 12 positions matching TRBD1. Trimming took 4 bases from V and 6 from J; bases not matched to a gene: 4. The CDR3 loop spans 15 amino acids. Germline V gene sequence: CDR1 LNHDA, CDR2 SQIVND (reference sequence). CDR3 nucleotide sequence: TGTGCCAGTAGTAGTGGGACAGGGGGCATCAATGAGCAGTTCTTC. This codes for CASSSGTGGINEQFF.

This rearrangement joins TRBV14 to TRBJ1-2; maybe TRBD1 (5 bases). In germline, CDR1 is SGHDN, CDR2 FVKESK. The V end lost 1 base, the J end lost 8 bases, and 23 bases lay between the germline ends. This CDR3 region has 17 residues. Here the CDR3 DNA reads TGTGCCAGCAGCCAAGGTTTCAGCATGGGACTCCCCCCCGGCTACACCTTC. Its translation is CASSQGFSMGLPPGYTF.

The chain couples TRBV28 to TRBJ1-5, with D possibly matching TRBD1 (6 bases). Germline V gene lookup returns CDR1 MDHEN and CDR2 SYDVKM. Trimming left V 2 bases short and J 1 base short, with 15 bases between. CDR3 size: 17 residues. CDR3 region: CASSLIPHTGSNQPQHF. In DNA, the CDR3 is TGTGCCAGCAGTTTAATCCCACACACAGGGAGCAATCAGCCCCAGCATTTT.

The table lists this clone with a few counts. CDR3 nucleotide sequence: TGCGCCAGCAGCTCTAGTCCGGGGACAGAACAGGGTGAAAAACTGTTTTTT. This translates into CASSSSPGTEQGEKLFF. V is TRBV5-1 and J is TRBJ1-4; 7 nucleotides align to TRBD1. The V gene's germline CDR1 is SGHRS and CDR2 YFSETQ. The CDR3 contains 17 residues. The junction had 15 bases not matched to a gene; V was cut back by 3 bases and J by 7 bases.

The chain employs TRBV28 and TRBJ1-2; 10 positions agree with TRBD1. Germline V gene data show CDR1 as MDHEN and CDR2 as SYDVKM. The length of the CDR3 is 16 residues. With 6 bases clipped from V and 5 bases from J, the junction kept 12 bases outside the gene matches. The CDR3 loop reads CASRTPSGQGPYGYTF. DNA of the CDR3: TGTGCCAGCAGAACCCCCTCGGGACAGGGGCCGTATGGCTACACCTTC.

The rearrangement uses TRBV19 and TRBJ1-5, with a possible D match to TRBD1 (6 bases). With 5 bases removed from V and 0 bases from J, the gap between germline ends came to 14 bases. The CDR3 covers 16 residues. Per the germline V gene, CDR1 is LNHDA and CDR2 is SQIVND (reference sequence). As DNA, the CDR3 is TGTGCCAGTAGTTCCCGACAGGATTATAGCAATCAGCCCCAGCATTTT. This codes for CASSSRQDYSNQPQHF.

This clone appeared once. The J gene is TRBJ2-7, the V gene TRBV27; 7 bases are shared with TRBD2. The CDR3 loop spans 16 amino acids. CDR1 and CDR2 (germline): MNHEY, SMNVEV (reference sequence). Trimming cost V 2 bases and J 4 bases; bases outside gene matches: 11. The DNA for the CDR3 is TGTGCCAGCAGTTTAGGGGGGGAACTTTTTTTTTACGAGCAGTACTTC. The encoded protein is CASSLGGELFFYEQYF.

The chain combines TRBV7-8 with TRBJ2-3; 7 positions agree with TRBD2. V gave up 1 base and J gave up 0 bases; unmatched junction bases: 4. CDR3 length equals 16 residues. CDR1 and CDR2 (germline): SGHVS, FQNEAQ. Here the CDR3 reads CASSLGPRGSTDTQYF. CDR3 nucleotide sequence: TGTGCCAGCAGCTTAGGCCCGCGGGGGAGCACAGATACGCAGTATTTT.

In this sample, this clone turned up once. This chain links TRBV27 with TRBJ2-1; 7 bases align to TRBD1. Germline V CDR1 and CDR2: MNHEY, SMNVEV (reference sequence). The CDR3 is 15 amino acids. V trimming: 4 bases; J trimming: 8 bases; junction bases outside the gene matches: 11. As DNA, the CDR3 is TGTGCCAGCAGTTCTCCCGGGACAGTGGCCCATGAGCAGTTCTTC. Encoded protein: CASSSPGTVAHEQFF.

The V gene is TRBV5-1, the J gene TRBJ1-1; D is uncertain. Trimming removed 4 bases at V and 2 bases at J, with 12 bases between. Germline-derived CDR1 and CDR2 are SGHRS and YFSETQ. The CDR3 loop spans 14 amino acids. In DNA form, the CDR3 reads TGCGCCAGCAGCCCCGGAGATCCAAACACTGAAGCTTTCTTT. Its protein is CASSPGDPNTEAFF. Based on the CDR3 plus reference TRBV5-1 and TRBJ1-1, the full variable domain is KAGVTQTPRYLIKTRGQQVTLSCSPISGHRSVSWYQQTPGQGLQFLFEYFSETQRNKGNFPGRFSGRQFSNSRSEMNVSTLELGDSALYLCASSPGDPNTEAFFGQGTRLTVV.

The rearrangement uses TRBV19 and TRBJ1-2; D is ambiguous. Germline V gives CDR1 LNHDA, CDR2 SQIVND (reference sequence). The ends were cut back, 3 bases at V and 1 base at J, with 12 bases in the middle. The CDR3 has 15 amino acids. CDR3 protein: CASSIPSTGNYGYTF. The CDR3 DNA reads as TGTGCCAGTAGTATCCCATCAACCGGTAACTATGGCTACACCTTC.

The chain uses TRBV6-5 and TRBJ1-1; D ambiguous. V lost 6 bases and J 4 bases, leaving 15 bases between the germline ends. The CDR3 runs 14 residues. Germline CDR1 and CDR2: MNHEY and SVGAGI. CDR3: CASSPFYPSTEAFF. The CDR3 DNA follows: TGTGCCAGCAGCCCCTTTTATCCTTCCACTGAAGCTTTCTTT.

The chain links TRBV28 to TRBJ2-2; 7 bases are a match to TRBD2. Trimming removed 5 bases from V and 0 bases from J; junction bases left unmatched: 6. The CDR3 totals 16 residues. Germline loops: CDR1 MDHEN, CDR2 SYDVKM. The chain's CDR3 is CASSVGGDPNTGELFF. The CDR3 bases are TGTGCCAGCAGTGTGGGGGGGGACCCGAACACCGGGGAGCTGTTTTTT.

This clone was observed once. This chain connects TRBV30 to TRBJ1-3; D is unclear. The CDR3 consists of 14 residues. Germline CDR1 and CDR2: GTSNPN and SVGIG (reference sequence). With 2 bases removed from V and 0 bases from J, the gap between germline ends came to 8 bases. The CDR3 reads CAWSISYSGNTIYF. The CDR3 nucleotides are TGTGCCTGGAGTATCTCTTACTCTGGAAACACCATATATTTT.

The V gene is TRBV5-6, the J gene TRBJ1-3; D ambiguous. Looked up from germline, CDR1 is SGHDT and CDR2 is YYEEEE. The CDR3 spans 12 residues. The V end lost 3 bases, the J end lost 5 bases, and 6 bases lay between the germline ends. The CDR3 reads CASSYDRNTIYF. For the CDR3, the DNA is TGTGCCAGCAGCTACGACAGAAACACCATATATTTT. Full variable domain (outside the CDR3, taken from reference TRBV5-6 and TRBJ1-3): DAGVTQSPTHLIKTRGQQVTLRCSPKSGHDTVSWYQQALGQGPQFIFQYYEEEERQRGNFPDRFSGHQFPNYSSELNVNALLLGDSALYLCASSYDRNTIYFGEGSWLTVV.

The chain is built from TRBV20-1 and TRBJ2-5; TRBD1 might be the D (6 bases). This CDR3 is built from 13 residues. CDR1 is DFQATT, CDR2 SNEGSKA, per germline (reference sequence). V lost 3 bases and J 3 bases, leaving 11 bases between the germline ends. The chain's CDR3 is CSASTGLEETQYF. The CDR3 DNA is TGCAGTGCTAGTACAGGGTTGGAAGAGACCCAGTACTTC.

The CDR3 sequence is CASSDYLPTAVTNEKLFF. CDR3 DNA: TGTGCCAGCAGTGATTATTTGCCCACAGCAGTAACTAATGAAAAACTGTTTTTT. This chain joins TRBV6-1 and TRBJ1-4, with D unclear. Trimming took 3 bases from V and 1 from J, leaving 18 bases between them. The CDR3 length is 18 residues. Germline V gene sequence: CDR1 MNHNS, CDR2 SASEGT.

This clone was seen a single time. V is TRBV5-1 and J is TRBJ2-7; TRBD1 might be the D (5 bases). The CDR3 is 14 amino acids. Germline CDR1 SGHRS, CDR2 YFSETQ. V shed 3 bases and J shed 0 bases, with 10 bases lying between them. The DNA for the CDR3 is TGCGCCAGCAGCTCGCAGGGTTCCTCCTACGAGCAGTACTTC. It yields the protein CASSSQGSSYEQYF.

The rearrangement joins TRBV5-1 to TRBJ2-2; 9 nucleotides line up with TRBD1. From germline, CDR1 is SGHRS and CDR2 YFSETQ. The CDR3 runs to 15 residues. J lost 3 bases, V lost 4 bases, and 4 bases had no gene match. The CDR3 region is CASSAGQGYTGELFF. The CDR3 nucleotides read TGCGCCAGCAGCGCGGGACAGGGATACACCGGGGAGCTGTTTTTT.

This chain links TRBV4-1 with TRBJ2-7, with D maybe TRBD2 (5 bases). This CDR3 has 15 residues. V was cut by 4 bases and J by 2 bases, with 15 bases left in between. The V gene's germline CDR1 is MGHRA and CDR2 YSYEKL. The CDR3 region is CASSPLASGPYEQYF. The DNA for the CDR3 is TGCGCCAGCAGCCCACTGGCCAGCGGCCCCTACGAGCAGTACTTC.